This TCR beta chain was obtained from a study of CD8 T cells in ankylosing spondylitis. Overall study results and limits: Disease-linked clones were reportedly significantly enriched in matched ankylosing spondylitis synovial fluid. Seemingly characteristic of ankylosing spondylitis blood was a TCR beta motif consisting of several highly homologous variants.

This clonotype was seen more than once but under ten times. Its specificity is not known. TCRdb independently ran MiXCR on the 5' RACE reads; one entry per CDR3 protein. Of roughly 100,000 distinct CDR3 sequences listed, around 24% are singletons. Germline lookup yields CDR1 MNHEY and CDR2 SMNVEV (reference sequence). CDR3 length: 13 amino acids. The V and J ends lost 4 bases and 1 base respectively, with 2 bases between them. The source material was synovial fluid, either unsorted or a sorted T cell fraction (not recorded which). The TCR sequence derives from a male donor with ankylosing spondylitis. The chain couples TRBV27 to TRBJ1-6; D unresolved. This CDR3 reads CASSYSYNSPLHF. The CDR3 DNA sequence: TGTGCCAGCAGTTATTCCTATAATTCACCCCTCCACTTT.